This T cell receptor beta chain was recorded in a study of shared clonotypes between healthy human individuals. In the study overall: With ages of 18 to 49, the donors were a couple of women and a few men.

Per germline, CDR1 SNHLY and CDR2 FYNNEI. This CDR3 region has 14 residues. Trimming cost V 7 bases and J 2 bases, with 15 bases left between them. Study-wide results and caveats: Generally, estimated richness proved larger in naive subsets than it did in memory subsets. Investigators expected sequencing depth to affect clonotype sharing among donors.

Template for every sorted-subset replicate PCR totaled around 200 ng DNA, around 32,000 T cell genomes. Only in-frame clones appear in the TCRdb table, and some are missing; sequencing was by immunoSEQ multiplex PCR. The sample includes 850,000 to 1,200,000 clones, about 77% of them seen just once. This clone was recorded once. What it binds is unknown. The V gene is TRBV2, the J gene TRBJ2-7, with D possibly called TRBD1 or TRBD2 (5 bases each). The receptor was derived from a man younger than 35 in good health. Sequencing used memory CD4+ T cells sorted from blood. Subset meaning: CD45RA-negative fraction. CDR3 nucleotide sequence: TGTGCCAGCACCTACGGGGCAGGAACCTACGAGCAGTACTTC. Translation gives CASTYGAGTYEQYF.